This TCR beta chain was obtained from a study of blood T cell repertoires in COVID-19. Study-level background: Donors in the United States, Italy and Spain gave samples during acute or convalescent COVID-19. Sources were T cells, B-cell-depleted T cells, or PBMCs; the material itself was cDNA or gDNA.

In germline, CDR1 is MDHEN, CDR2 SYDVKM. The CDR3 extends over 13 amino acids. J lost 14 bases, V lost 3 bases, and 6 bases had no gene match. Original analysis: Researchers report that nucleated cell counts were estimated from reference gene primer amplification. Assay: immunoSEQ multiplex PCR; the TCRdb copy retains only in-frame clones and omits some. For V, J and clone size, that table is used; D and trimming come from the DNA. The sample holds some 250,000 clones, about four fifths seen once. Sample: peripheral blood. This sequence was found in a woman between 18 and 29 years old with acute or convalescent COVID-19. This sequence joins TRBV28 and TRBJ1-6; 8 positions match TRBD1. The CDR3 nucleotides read TGTGCCAGCAGTTTGGACAGGGCTCCATCCCTCCACTTT. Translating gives CASSLDRAPSLHF.